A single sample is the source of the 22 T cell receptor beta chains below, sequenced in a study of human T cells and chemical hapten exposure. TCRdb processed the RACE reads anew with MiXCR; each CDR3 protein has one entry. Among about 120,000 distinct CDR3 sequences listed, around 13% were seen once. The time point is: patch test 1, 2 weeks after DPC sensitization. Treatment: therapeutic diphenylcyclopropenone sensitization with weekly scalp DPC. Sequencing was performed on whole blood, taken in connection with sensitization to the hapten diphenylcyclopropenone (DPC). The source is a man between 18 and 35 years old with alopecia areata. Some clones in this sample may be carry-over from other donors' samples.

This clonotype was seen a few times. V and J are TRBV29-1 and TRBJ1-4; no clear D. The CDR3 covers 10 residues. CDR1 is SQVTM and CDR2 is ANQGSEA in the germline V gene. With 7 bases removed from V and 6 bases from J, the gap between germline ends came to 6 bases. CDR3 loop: CSARDEKLFF. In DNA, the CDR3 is TGCAGCGCTAGAGATGAAAAACTGTTTTTT.

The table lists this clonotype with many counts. CDR3 coding DNA: TGTGCCAGCACCGGACAGGAAGCTAACTATGGCTACACCTTC. Amino acid sequence: CASTGQEANYGYTF. The genes are TRBV9 and TRBJ1-2, with TRBD1 matching 7 bases. This CDR3 contains 14 residues. In germline, CDR1 is SGDLS, CDR2 YYNGEE. Unmatched junction bases numbered 5, after V lost 6 bases and J lost 0 bases.

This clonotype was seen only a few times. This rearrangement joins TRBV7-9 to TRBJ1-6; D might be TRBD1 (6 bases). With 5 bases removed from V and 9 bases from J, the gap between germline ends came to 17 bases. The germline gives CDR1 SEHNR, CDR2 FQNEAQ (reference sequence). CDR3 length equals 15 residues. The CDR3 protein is CASSLSGTSGSPLHF. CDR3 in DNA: TGTGCCAGCAGCCTATCCGGGACATCGGGTTCACCCCTCCACTTT.

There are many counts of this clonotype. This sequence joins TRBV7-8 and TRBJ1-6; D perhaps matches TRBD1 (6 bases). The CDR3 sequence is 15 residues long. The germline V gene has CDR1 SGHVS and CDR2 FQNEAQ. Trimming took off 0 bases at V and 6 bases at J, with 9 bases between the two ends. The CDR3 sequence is CASSLAAGVNSPLHF. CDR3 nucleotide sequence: TGTGCCAGCAGCTTAGCCGCAGGGGTTAATTCACCCCTCCACTTT.

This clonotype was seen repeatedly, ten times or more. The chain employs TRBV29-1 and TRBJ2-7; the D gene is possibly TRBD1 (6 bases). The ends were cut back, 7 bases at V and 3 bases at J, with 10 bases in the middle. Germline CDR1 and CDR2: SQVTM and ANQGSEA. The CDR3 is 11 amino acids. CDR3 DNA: TGCAGCGCCGGACAGTACTACGAGCAGTACTTC. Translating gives CSAGQYYEQYF.

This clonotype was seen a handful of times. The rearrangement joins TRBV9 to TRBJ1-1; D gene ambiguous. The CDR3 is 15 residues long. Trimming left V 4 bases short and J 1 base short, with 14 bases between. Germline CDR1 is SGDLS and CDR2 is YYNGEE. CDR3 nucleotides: TGTGCCAGCAGCCGCCTCGTTAGGGAGAACACTGAAGCTTTCTTT. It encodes CASSRLVRENTEAFF.

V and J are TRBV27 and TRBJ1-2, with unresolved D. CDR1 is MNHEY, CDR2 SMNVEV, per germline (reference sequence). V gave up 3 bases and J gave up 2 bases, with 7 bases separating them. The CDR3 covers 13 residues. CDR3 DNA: TGTGCCAGCAGTTTTCGATTCAACTATGGCTACACCTTC. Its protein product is CASSFRFNYGYTF.

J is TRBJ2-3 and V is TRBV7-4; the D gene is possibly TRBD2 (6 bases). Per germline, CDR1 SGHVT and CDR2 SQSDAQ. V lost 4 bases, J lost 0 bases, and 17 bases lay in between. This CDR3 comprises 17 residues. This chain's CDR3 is CASSSGGRGRSTDTQYF. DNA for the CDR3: TGTGCCAGCAGCTCGGGCGGGCGGGGAAGAAGCACAGATACGCAGTATTTT.

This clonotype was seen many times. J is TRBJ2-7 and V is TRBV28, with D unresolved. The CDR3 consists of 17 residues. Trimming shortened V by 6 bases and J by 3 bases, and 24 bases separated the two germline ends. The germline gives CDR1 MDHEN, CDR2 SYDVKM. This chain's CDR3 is CASSSTLGRRGSYEQYF. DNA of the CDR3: TGTGCCAGCAGCTCGACCCTGGGCCGGCGCGGTAGCTACGAGCAGTACTTC. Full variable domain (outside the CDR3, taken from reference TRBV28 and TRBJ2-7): DVKVTQSSRYLVKRTGEKVFLECVQDMDHENMFWYRQDPGLGLRLIYFSYDVKMKEKGDIPEGYSVSREKKERFSLILESASTNQTSMYLCASSSTLGRRGSYEQYFGPGTRLTVT.

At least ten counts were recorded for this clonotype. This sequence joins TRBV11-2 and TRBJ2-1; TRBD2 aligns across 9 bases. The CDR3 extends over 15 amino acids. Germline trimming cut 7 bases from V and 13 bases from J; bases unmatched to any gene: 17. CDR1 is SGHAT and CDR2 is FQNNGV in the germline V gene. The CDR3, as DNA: TGTGCCAGCACAATGGAGGCAGTAGCGGGGGATCCTCAGTTCTTC. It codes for CASTMEAVAGDPQFF.

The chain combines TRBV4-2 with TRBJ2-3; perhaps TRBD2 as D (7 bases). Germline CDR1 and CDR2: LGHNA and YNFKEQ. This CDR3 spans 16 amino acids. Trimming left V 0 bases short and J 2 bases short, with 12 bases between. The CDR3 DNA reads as TGTGCCAGCAGCCAAGAGGAGGGGGGGGCCACAGATACGCAGTATTTT. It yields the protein CASSQEEGGATDTQYF.

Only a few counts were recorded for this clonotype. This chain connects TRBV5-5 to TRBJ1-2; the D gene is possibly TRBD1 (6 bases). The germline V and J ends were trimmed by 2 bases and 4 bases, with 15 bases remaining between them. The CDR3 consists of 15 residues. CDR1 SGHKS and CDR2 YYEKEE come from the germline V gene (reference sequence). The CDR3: CASSFWDTGGYGYTF. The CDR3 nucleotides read TGTGCCAGCAGCTTTTGGGACACCGGTGGCTATGGCTACACCTTC.

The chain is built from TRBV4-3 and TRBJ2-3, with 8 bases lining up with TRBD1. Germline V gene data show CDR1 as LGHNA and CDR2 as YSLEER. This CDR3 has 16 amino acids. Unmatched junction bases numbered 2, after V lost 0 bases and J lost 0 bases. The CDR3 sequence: CASSQDGQGSTDTQYF. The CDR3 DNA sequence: TGCGCCAGCAGCCAAGACGGACAGGGAAGCACAGATACGCAGTATTTT.

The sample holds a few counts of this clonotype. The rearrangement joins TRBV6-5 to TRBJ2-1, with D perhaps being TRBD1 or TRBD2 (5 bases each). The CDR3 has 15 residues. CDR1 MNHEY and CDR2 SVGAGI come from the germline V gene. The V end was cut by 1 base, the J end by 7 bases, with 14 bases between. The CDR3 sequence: CASSYFRDLENEQFF. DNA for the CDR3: TGTGCCAGCAGTTACTTTCGGGACCTAGAAAATGAGCAGTTCTTC.

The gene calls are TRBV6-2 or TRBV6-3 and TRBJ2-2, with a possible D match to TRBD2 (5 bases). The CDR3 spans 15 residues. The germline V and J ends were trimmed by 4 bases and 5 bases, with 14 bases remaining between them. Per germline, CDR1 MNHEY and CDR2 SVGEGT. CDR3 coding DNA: TGTGCCAGCAGTTCCTCACGGACTGTAACCGGGGAGCTGTTTTTT. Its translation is CASSSSRTVTGELFF.

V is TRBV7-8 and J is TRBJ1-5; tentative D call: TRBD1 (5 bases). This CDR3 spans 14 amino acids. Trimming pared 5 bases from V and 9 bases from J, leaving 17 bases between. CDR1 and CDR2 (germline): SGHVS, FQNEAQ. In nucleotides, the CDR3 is TGTGCCAGCAGCCAGACAAGAGGGGATGGGCCCCAGCATTTT. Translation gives CASSQTRGDGPQHF.

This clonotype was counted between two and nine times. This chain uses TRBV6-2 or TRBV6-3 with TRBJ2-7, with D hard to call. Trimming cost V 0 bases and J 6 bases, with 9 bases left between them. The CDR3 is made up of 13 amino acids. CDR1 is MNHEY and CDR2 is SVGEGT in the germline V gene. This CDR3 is CASSYSWVVEQYF. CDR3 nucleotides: TGTGCCAGCAGTTACTCTTGGGTCGTCGAGCAGTACTTC.

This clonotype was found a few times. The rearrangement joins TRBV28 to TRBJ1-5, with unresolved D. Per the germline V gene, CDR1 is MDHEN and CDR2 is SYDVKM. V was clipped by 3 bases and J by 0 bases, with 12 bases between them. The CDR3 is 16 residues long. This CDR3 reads CASSFVGVSSNQPQHF. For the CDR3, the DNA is TGTGCCAGCAGTTTTGTCGGGGTTTCTAGCAATCAGCCCCAGCATTTT.

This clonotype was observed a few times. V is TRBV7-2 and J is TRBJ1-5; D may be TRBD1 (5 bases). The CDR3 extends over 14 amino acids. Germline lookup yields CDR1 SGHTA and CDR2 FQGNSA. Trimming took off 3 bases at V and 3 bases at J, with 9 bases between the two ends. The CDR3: CASSLGPVNQPQHF. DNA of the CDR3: TGTGCCAGCAGCTTGGGGCCCGTCAATCAGCCCCAGCATTTT.

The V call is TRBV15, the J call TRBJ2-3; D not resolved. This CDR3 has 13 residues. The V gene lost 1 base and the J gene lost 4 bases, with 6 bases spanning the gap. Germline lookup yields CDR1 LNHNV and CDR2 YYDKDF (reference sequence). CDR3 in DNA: TGTGCCACCAGCAGAGCGGGTCCAGATACGCAGTATTTT. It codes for CATSRAGPDTQYF.

The CDR3 loop is CASSLDRGSTEAFF. In DNA form, the CDR3 reads TGTGCCAGCAGCTTAGACAGGGGGAGCACTGAAGCTTTCTTT. The chain carries TRBV7-2 and TRBJ1-1; 8 nucleotides align to TRBD1. Trimming cost V 1 base and J 4 bases; bases outside gene matches: 2. The CDR3 totals 14 residues. Per germline, CDR1 SGHTA and CDR2 FQGNSA.

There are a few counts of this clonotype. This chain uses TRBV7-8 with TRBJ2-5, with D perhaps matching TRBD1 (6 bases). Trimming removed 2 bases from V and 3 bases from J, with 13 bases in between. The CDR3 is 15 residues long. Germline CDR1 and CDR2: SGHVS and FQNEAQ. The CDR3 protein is CASSLRSRGKETQYF. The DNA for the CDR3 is TGTGCCAGCAGCTTAAGAAGCAGGGGAAAAGAGACCCAGTACTTC.